This T cell receptor (beta chain) was identified during a study of read filtering for tumor transcriptome and immune sequencing. Study background: Patients were some 16 male and 13 to 15 female, mean age approximately 60 years, range roughly 47 to 80. Whole-transcriptome libraries were prepared after DNase treatment.

CDR3 size: 12 residues. Trimming cost V 7 bases and J 10 bases, with 15 bases left between them. The V gene's germline CDR1 is SNHLY and CDR2 FYNNEI. From 400 to 450 ng of RNA, a library with molecular barcoded alpha/delta and beta/gamma adaptors was made. TCRdb itself ran the reads through MiXCR, one entry per CDR3 protein. This table holds more than 70,000 distinct CDR3 sequences, around a fifth found once. This clonotype was found many times. The V call is TRBV2, the J call TRBJ2-3; D is possibly TRBD1 or TRBD2 (5 bases each). The clonotype originates from a donor at least 40 years old with multiple myeloma. The source material was a population of CD138-negative cells sorted from bone marrow. The CDR3 reads CASTEGLPSQYF. As DNA, the CDR3 is TGTGCCAGCACCGAGGGGCTGCCGTCGCAGTATTTT.